The 27 T cell receptor beta chains reported below all come from one sample, sequenced in a study of shared T cell receptors in the human thymus. The data were produced by immunoSEQ multiplex PCR, yet TCRdb's version contains in-frame clones alone and is incomplete. The table has 700,000 to 750,000 clones, roughly 85% seen once. The data also belong to a second study, concerning human thymus T cells.

Input material: thymocytes. These TCRs come from a girl less than two years old with a congenital heart defect.

The rearrangement links TRBV19 to TRBJ2-7; 7 bases agree with TRBD2. Trimming removed 3 bases from V and 7 bases from J; junction bases left unmatched: 12. Germline values: CDR1 LNHDA, CDR2 SQIVND (reference sequence). This CDR3 comprises 15 residues. CDR3 protein: CASSMAGGLWGEQYF. CDR3 bases: TGTGCCAGTAGTATGGCCGGGGGACTATGGGGGGAGCAGTACTTC.

This chain connects TRBV27 to TRBJ1-4; no reliable D call. The CDR3 covers 15 residues. The V gene lost 8 bases and the J gene lost 2 bases, with 15 bases spanning the gap. The germline CDR1 and CDR2 sequences are MNHEY and SMNVEV (reference sequence). CDR3 nucleotides: TGTGCCAGCGGGAACAGAGGGCGGACTAATGAAAAACTGTTTTTT. Translation: CASGNRGRTNEKLFF.

The rearrangement joins TRBV27 to TRBJ1-1, with D tentatively TRBD1 (5 bases). Per germline, CDR1 MNHEY and CDR2 SMNVEV (reference sequence). Between the trimmed V and J ends, which lost 6 bases and 6 bases, there was a span of 35 bases. The CDR3 runs 20 residues. For the CDR3, the DNA is TGTGCCAGCAGCCCCAATCGGCCGGGTGCAGGGAAGGGTGATGGAGCTGAAGCTTTCTTT. It is translated as CASSPNRPGAGKGDGAEAFF.

This clone was counted between two and nine times. The chain links TRBV7-9 to TRBJ1-3; TRBD1 is a possible D gene (6 bases). Trimming removed 1 base from V and 0 bases from J, with 13 bases in between. Per germline, CDR1 SEHNR and CDR2 FQNEAQ (reference sequence). The CDR3 extends over 17 amino acids. The CDR3: CASSLGGGRVSGNTIYF. CDR3 DNA: TGTGCCAGCAGCTTAGGGGGGGGCAGGGTCTCTGGAAACACCATATATTTT.

The J gene is TRBJ2-7, the V gene TRBV15, with 8 nucleotides matching TRBD1. V was clipped by 0 bases and J by 3 bases; unmatched bases: 4. CDR1 and CDR2 from the germline V gene are LNHNV and YYDKDF (reference sequence). There are 15 residues in the CDR3. The CDR3 reads CATSRDPDRVYEQYF. DNA of the CDR3: TGTGCCACCAGCAGAGATCCGGACAGGGTCTACGAGCAGTACTTC.

This clone has just one count. The chain joins TRBV27 to TRBJ1-2, with TRBD1 matching 10 bases. V was pared by 6 bases and J by 0 bases, with 16 bases of the junction left unmatched. Per germline, CDR1 MNHEY and CDR2 SMNVEV (reference sequence). The CDR3 consists of 19 residues. CDR3 bases: TGTGCCAGCAGACCCATAGGGGGGGGACAGGGGCCCGCTAACTATGGCTACACCTTC. Its protein product is CASRPIGGGQGPANYGYTF.

The chain combines TRBV6-5 with TRBJ1-3; the D is unclear. This CDR3 spans 14 amino acids. The V end lost 0 bases, the J end lost 2 bases, and 5 bases lay between the germline ends. From germline, CDR1 is MNHEY and CDR2 SVGAGI. CDR3 nucleotide sequence: TGTGCCAGCAGTTACTCGAGAGCTGGAAACACCATATATTTT. This gives the protein CASSYSRAGNTIYF.

The chain has TRBV25-1 and TRBJ1-3, with 8 bases matching TRBD1. Germline lookup yields CDR1 MGHDK and CDR2 SYGVNS. This CDR3 has 16 amino acids. Trimming at V came to 1 base and at J to 3 bases, leaving 5 bases not matched to a gene. CDR3 sequence (DNA): TGTGCCAGCAGTGAATCCCCGGACAGGGTTGGAAACACCATATATTTT. Translating it yields CASSESPDRVGNTIYF.

V gene TRBV7-9 combines with J gene TRBJ1-5; a weak D match, TRBD1 (6 bases). The CDR3 totals 14 residues. V was pared by 5 bases and J by 4 bases, with 12 bases between. Germline assignment: CDR1 SEHNR and CDR2 FQNEAQ (reference sequence). The CDR3 nucleotides read TGTGCCAGCAGCCCGCACAGGGAAAATCAGCCCCAGCATTTT. It specifies CASSPHRENQPQHF.

The chain recombines TRBV6-6 with TRBJ1-5; maybe TRBD1 (5 bases). This CDR3 is 14 amino acids long. Germline-derived CDR1 and CDR2 are MNHNY and SVGAGI (reference sequence). The V end was cut by 6 bases, the J end by 9 bases, with 18 bases between. As DNA, the CDR3 is TGTGCCAGCAGGGCCGGACACGTAGGGTGGCCCCAGCATTTT. Residues: CASRAGHVGWPQHF.

The chain is built from TRBV11-2 and TRBJ2-5, with 13 bases matching TRBD2. Germline CDR1 is SGHAT and CDR2 is FQNNGV. The junction had 9 bases not matched to a gene; V was cut back by 3 bases and J by 5 bases. This CDR3 spans 17 amino acids. CDR3 in amino acids: CASSFSPTSGGMETQYF. The CDR3 bases are TGTGCCAGCAGCTTCTCCCCGACTAGCGGGGGGATGGAGACCCAGTACTTC.

The chain has TRBV5-1 and TRBJ2-7, with D hard to call. CDR3 size: 13 residues. Germline V gives CDR1 SGHRS, CDR2 YFSETQ. V lost 0 bases and J lost 2, with 6 bases in between. The CDR3 region is CASSLGSAYEQYF. The CDR3 DNA sequence: TGCGCCAGCAGCTTGGGATCGGCCTACGAGCAGTACTTC.

V and J are TRBV28 and TRBJ1-4; D call uncertain. Per germline, CDR1 MDHEN and CDR2 SYDVKM. Trimming took off 6 bases at V and 7 bases at J, with 6 bases between the two ends. The CDR3 is 11 amino acids. The CDR3 DNA follows: TGTGCCAGCAGGCTACGTGAAAAACTGTTTTTT. Residues: CASRLREKLFF.

The CDR3 sequence is CASSSPGLAGGRAGELFF. The CDR3 DNA reads as TGTGCCAGCAGCTCGCCGGGACTAGCGGGGGGGCGAGCCGGGGAGCTGTTTTTT. The V call is TRBV7-3, the J call TRBJ2-2, with 16 bases lining up with TRBD2. Looked up from germline, CDR1 is SGHTA and CDR2 is FQGTGA. This CDR3 region has 18 residues. V was pared by 4 bases and J by 6 bases, with 8 bases of the junction left unmatched. The entire variable domain, with the rest obtained from reference TRBV7-3 and TRBJ2-2, is as follows: GAGVSQTPSNKVTEKGKYVELRCDPISGHTALYWYRQSLGQGPEFLIYFQGTGAADDSGLPNDRFFAVRPEGSVSTLKIQRTERGDSAVYLCASSSPGLAGGRAGELFFGEGSRLTVL.

The chain combines TRBV5-1 with TRBJ2-1; TRBD1 is a possible D gene (6 bases). The length of the CDR3 is 15 residues. Germline-derived CDR1 and CDR2 are SGHRS and YFSETQ. Trimming cost V 7 bases and J 3 bases, with 17 bases left between them. This CDR3 is CASGPGHSDYNEQFF. CDR3 nucleotides: TGCGCCAGCGGTCCGGGACATTCAGACTACAATGAGCAGTTCTTC. The full variable domain, rest sourced from reference TRBV5-1 and TRBJ2-1, is KAGVTQTPRYLIKTRGQQVTLSCSPISGHRSVSWYQQTPGQGLQFLFEYFSETQRNKGNFPGRFSGRQFSNSRSEMNVSTLELGDSALYLCASGPGHSDYNEQFFGPGTRLTVL.

This sequence joins TRBV6-1 and TRBJ1-4; D uncertain. The CDR3 is 19 amino acids. Deletions cut 2 bases from V and 0 bases from J, with 19 bases between. Germline CDR1 and CDR2: MNHNS and SASEGT. The CDR3 sequence is CASSESSEGILATNEKLFF. The CDR3 DNA sequence: TGTGCCAGCAGTGAAAGTTCTGAGGGTATCTTAGCAACTAATGAAAAACTGTTTTTT.

The chain uses TRBV30 and TRBJ1-5, with TRBD1 identical over 9 bases. CDR1 GTSNPN and CDR2 SVGIG come from the germline V gene (reference sequence). This CDR3 contains 15 residues. With 3 bases clipped from V and 4 bases from J, the junction kept 7 bases outside the gene matches. As DNA, the CDR3 is TGTGCCTGGAGGGCCGGGACAGGGCTAAATCAGCCCCAGCATTTT. It yields the protein CAWRAGTGLNQPQHF.

The chain carries TRBV4-1 and TRBJ1-1, with D possibly being TRBD1 (6 bases). The CDR3 consists of 15 residues. Germline lookup yields CDR1 MGHRA and CDR2 YSYEKL. V lost 3 bases, J lost 10 bases, and 21 bases lay in between. The CDR3 coding sequence is TGCGCCAGCAGCCATGATAGGGACATTTTTGAGGGAGCTTTCTTT. As protein: CASSHDRDIFEGAFF.

The rearrangement uses TRBV15 and TRBJ1-4; the D gene is possibly TRBD1 (6 bases). CDR1 is LNHNV and CDR2 is YYDKDF in the germline V gene (reference sequence). CDR3 length: 19 residues. V lost 3 bases to trimming and J lost 8 bases, with 28 bases between them. The DNA of the CDR3 is TGTGCCACCAGCAGCCGGGGGGCAGGGGAAGTCAGTATGAGGGAAAAACTGTTTTTT. Translating gives CATSSRGAGEVSMREKLFF.

The J gene is TRBJ2-3, the V gene TRBV6-1, with TRBD2 identical over 7 bases. V gave up 4 bases and J gave up 8 bases; unmatched junction bases: 18. Germline V gene sequence: CDR1 MNHNS, CDR2 SASEGT. The CDR3 is 17 amino acids. The CDR3 nucleotides read TGTGCCAGCAGTGCCCGGGACTACGAAACTTCGGGGGGTACGCAGTATTTT. Translation gives CASSARDYETSGGTQYF.

This clone has more than one count but fewer than ten. The rearrangement links TRBV5-1 to TRBJ1-1, with 7 bases aligning to TRBD1. CDR1 is SGHRS and CDR2 is YFSETQ in the germline V gene. The ends lost 0 bases at V and 1 base at J; junction bases unmatched: 3. This CDR3 is built from 15 residues. The CDR3 reads CASSLGGQPNTEAFF. The DNA of the CDR3 is TGCGCCAGCAGCTTGGGGGGACAGCCGAACACTGAAGCTTTCTTT.

This clone was seen a handful of times. V usage is TRBV11-2 and J usage is TRBJ1-2; a possible D gene is TRBD1 (6 bases). Per germline, CDR1 SGHAT and CDR2 FQNNGV. The ends were cut back, 2 bases at V and 6 bases at J, with 19 bases in the middle. This CDR3 comprises 16 residues. The CDR3 spells CASSLPAAGVVDGYTF. The CDR3 DNA reads TGTGCCAGCAGCTTACCAGCTGCAGGGGTCGTGGATGGCTACACCTTC. Using reference TRBV11-2 and TRBJ1-2 for the parts outside the CDR3, the full variable domain is EAGVAQSPRYKIIEKRQSVAFWCNPISGHATLYWYQQILGQGPKLLIQFQNNGVVDDSQLPKDRFSAERLKGVDSTLKIQPAKLEDSAVYLCASSLPAAGVVDGYTFGSGTRLTVV.

The chain recombines TRBV28 with TRBJ1-1, with D possibly TRBD1 on 5 matching bases. With 7 bases removed from V and 3 bases from J, the gap between germline ends came to 15 bases. The CDR3 is 14 residues long. CDR1 is MDHEN and CDR2 is SYDVKM in the germline V gene. The DNA of the CDR3 is TGTGCCAGCACTACAGCCACGGGGGACACTGAAGCTTTCTTT. As protein: CASTTATGDTEAFF. Drawing the rest from reference TRBV28 and TRBJ1-1, the complete variable domain is DVKVTQSSRYLVKRTGEKVFLECVQDMDHENMFWYRQDPGLGLRLIYFSYDVKMKEKGDIPEGYSVSREKKERFSLILESASTNQTSMYLCASTTATGDTEAFFGQGTRLTVV.

The table lists this clone with a count of one. The V call is TRBV27, the J call TRBJ1-1, with a weak D call TRBD1 (6 bases). Per germline, CDR1 MNHEY and CDR2 SMNVEV (reference sequence). V dropped 5 bases and J dropped 0 bases, with 19 bases sitting between them. This CDR3 region has 17 residues. CDR3 residues: CASSKYPRGTMNTEAFF. The CDR3, as DNA: TGTGCCAGCAGTAAATACCCTAGGGGGACTATGAACACTGAAGCTTTCTTT.

The rearrangement joins TRBV4-1 to TRBJ2-2, with a possible D match to TRBD2 (5 bases). Germline CDR1 reads MGHRA; CDR2 reads YSYEKL. The CDR3 is 18 amino acids. Trimming removed 2 bases from V and 0 bases from J, with 16 bases in between. CDR3 DNA: TGCGCCAGCAGCCAAAGGACGTCCTTCGGGACGAACACCGGGGAGCTGTTTTTT. It codes for CASSQRTSFGTNTGELFF.

The chain joins TRBV19 to TRBJ1-1; D not resolved. The V end lost 5 bases, the J end lost 1 base, and 11 bases lay between the germline ends. The CDR3 covers 14 residues. Per germline, CDR1 LNHDA and CDR2 SQIVND (reference sequence). The CDR3 region has the DNA TGTGCCAGTAGTCGGTTGTCAGGGAACACTGAAGCTTTCTTT. Its translation is CASSRLSGNTEAFF.

This chain connects TRBV6-1 to TRBJ2-5, with 8 bases aligning to TRBD1. The V segment lost 1 base and the J segment 2 bases; nucleotides outside the gene matches: 3. The germline CDR1 and CDR2 sequences are MNHNS and SASEGT. CDR3 length: 15 amino acids. The CDR3 region is CASSEGRGRQETQYF. The CDR3 bases are TGTGCCAGCAGTGAAGGCAGGGGGCGTCAAGAGACCCAGTACTTC.